This T cell receptor beta chain was profiled in a study of CD8 T cells in ankylosing spondylitis. Whole-study findings and limits: What appeared characteristic of ankylosing spondylitis blood was a TCR beta motif of about eight highly homologous variants.

TCRdb recomputed calls from the 5' RACE reads with MiXCR, one row per CDR3 protein. The sample holds 100,000 to 150,000 distinct CDR3 sequences, roughly 15% seen once. Germline V gene data show CDR1 as DFQATT and CDR2 as SNEGSKA (reference sequence). The CDR3 consists of 14 residues. V was pared by 3 bases and J by 8 bases, with 16 bases between. On this clonotype: The antigen is undetermined. A single base separates this from a much larger clone, so it may be a read error. In this CDR3 the conserved last residue, phenylalanine or tryptophan, is missing, so a read error is likely.

This sequence was found in a female donor with ankylosing spondylitis or in good health (not recorded which). The chain employs TRBV20-1 and TRBJ1-4; D is perhaps TRBD1 (5 bases). The sample was blood, either unsorted or a sorted T cell fraction (not recorded which). The DNA of the CDR3 is TGCAGTGCTAGGGAACCCGGCAGGGACGAAAAACTGTTTATT. This encodes CSAREPGRDEKLFI.